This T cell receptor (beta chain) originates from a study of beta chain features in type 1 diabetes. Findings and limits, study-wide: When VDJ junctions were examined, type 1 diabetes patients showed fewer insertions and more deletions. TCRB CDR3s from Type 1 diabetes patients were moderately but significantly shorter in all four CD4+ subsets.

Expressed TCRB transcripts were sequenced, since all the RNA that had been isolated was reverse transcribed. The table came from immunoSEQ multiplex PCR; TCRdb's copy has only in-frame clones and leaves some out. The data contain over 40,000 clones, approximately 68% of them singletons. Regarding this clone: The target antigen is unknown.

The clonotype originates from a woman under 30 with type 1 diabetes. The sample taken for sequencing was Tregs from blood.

CDR3 residues: CASGTGPSGGYTF. CDR3 nucleotide sequence: TGTGCCAGCGGGACAGGGCCTTCTGGTGGCTACACCTTC. V and J are TRBV7-2 and TRBJ1-2; 9 nucleotides align to TRBD1. The CDR3 consists of 13 residues. The V gene's germline CDR1 is SGHTA and CDR2 FQGNSA. V was pared by 8 bases and J by 7 bases, with 8 bases of the junction left unmatched.